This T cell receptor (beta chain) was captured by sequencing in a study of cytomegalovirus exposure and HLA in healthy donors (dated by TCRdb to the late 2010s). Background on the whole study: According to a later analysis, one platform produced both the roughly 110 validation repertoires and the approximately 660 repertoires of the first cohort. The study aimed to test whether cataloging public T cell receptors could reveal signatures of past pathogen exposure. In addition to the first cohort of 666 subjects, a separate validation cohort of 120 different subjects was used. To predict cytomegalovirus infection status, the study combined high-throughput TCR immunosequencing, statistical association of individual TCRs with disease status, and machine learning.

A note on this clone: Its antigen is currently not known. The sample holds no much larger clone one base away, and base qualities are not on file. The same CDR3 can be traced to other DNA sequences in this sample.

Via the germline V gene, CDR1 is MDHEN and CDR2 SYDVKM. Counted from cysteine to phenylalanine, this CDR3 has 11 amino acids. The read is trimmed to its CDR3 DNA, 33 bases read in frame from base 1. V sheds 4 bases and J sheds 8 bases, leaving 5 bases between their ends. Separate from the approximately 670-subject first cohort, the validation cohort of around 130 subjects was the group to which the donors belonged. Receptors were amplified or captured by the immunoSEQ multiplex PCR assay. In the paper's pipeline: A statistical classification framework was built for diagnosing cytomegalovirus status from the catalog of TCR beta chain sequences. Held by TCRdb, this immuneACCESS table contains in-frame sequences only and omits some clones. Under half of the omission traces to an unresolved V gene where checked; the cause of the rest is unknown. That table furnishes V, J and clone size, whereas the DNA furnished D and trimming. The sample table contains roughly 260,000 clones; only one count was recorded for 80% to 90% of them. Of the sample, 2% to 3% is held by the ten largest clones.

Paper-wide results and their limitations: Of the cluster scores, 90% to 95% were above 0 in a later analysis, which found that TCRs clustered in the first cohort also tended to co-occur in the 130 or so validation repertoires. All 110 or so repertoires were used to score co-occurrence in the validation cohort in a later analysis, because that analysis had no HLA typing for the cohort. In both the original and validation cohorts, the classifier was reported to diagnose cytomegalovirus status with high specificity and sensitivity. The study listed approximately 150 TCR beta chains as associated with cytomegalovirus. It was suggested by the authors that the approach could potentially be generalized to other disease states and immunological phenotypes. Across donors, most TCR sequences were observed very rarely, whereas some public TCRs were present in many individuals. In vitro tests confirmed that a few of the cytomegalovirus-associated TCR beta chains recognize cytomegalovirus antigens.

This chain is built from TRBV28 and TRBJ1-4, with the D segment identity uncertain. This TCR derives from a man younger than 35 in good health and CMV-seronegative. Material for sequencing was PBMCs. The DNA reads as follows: TGTGCCAGCAGTTCGGGAGAAAAACTGTTTTTT. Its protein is CASSSGEKLFF.